The entry below describes one TCR beta chain. The antigen it binds to is not known. Base qualities are missing; no much larger clone stands one base away. Sorted-subset TCR libraries were prepared from about 1 million sorted CD4+ or CD8+ T cells. Peripheral blood underwent Ficoll-Hypaque density gradient centrifugation to isolate PBMCs, which were then cryopreserved in liquid nitrogen. Paired sorted CD4+ and CD8+ subsets came from healthy controls, HAM/TSP patients and MS patients. cDNA was synthesized by template-switch 5'RACE using a primer carrying a 10-nucleotide random unique molecular identifier by which each TCR transcript was tagged. Each sequencing run produced over 180 million TCR-beta sequences covering 15-18 subjects. The RNeasy kit was used to extract total RNA. Using the KAPA Real-time Library Amplification kit, TCR-beta VDJ regions were amplified with primers for the TCR constant region and the 5'RACE anchor. A first PCR added sample indexes and Illumina adaptors, and a second PCR then raised library yield. After Ampure bead purification, the TCR product of roughly 650 bp was size-selected on a 2% E-gel SizeSelection system. Before pooling, libraries had their quality checked on a Bioanalyzer, their concentration measured with Qubit, and their quantity determined with the Kapa Library Quantification kit. Paired-end 2 x 150 bp sequencing of the libraries was performed on an Illumina HiSeq 2500. To increase sequence diversity, roughly 24-31% phiX was spiked into each library pool. The authors' pipeline ran thus. The UMI-based MiGEC pipeline processed quality-filtered reads and removed over 75% of raw TCR sequences during error correction. IMGT germline references were used for aligning VDJ genes, and each clonotype was defined as a unique CDR3 amino acid sequence together with its V-J genes. VDJtools evaluated clonal expansion, Shannon diversity and CDR3 relatedness (CalcPairwiseDistances, ClusterSamples); CLCbio workbench built phylogenetic trees. A clone was classed as expanded if it had 8 or more unique UMIs, a cutoff based on coefficient-of-variation modelling across technical triplicates. The public reads were reanalyzed by TCRdb: fastp trimming at Q25, MiXCR alignment, in-frame beta chains only. Merged by CDR3 protein, the rows form single entries marked with the most common genes and DNA. TCRdb, rather than the study authors, made the V and J calls. This sample holds over 25,000 distinct CDR3 sequences; approximately 24% were observed only once. Jointly, the top ten make up about 32% of the sample.

The sample originates from a study of neurological immune-mediated disorders (dated by TCRdb to between 2018 and 2021). Regarding the complete study: Peripheral blood TCR-beta repertoires from HTLV-I-associated myelopathy (HAM/TSP) patients, multiple sclerosis patients and healthy controls were compared by UMI-based sequencing. The cohort comprised some 71 subjects: about 14 HAM/TSP patients, 34 multiple sclerosis patients and approximately 20 healthy controls. Longitudinal samples, technical triplicates and paired sorted CD4+ and CD8+ T-cell subsets, alongside PBMC samples, were included among the approximately 99 TCR-beta libraries.

Study-wide conclusions, independent of this receptor: The highest TCR clonal expansion was observed in HAM/TSP patients, whereas the lowest was observed in MS patients, even when compared with healthy controls. Across subjects, expanded clones never shared an identical CDR3 amino acid sequence, which suggests that the TCR-beta repertoires in every group were private.

The receptor's source is a man aged 50 to 60 with HTLV-1-associated myelopathy (HAM/TSP). Sequences were obtained from CD4+ T cells from blood.

The CDR3: CSARGRQGGNSPLHF. In nucleotide form, the sequence is TGCAGTGCTAGGGGTCGACAGGGGGGGAATTCACCCCTCCACTTT. Recombination joined TRBV20-1 with TRBJ1-6; 9 nucleotides in the junction match TRBD1. V is trimmed back by 3 bases and J by 7 bases, and the junction contains 7 bases that no gene match accounts for. CDR1 and CDR2, looked up from the germline V gene (reference sequence), are DFQATT and SNEGSKA. Counted from cysteine to phenylalanine, this CDR3 has 15 amino acids. Solely the CDR3 DNA is kept, with 45 bases framed from the first base.